This entry is about one TCR beta chain. V was clipped by 4 bases and J by 3 bases; unmatched bases: 6. CDR1 and CDR2 (germline): SGHKS, YYEKEE (reference sequence). This CDR3 is 14 amino acids long. The data originate from a study of blood T cell repertoires in COVID-19. The authors' processing: It was from reference gene primer amplification that nucleated cell counts were estimated. The repertoire was sequenced with immunoSEQ multiplex PCR; TCRdb's copy has only in-frame clones and lacks some. The V and J calls and clone size come from that table; D and trimming were worked out from the DNA. This table has 350,000 to 400,000 clones, roughly 90% appearing once.

The sequence came from a woman aged 25 to 39 with acute COVID-19. Material: PBMCs or T cells enriched from blood (not recorded which). The chain links TRBV5-5 to TRBJ2-7; 8 bases match TRBD1. The DNA for the CDR3 is TGTGCCAGCAGCCCGGGGACAGGTCGCTACGAGCAGTACTTC. Protein sequence: CASSPGTGRYEQYF.